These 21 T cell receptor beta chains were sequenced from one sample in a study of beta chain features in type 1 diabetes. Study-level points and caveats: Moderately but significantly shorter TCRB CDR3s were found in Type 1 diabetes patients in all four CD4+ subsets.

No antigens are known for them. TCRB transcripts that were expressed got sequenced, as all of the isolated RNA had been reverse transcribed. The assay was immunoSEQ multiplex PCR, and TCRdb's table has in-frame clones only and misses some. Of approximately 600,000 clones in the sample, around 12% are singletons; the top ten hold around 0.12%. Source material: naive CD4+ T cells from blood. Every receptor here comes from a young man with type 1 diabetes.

The CDR3, as DNA: TGTGCCAGCAGCCGGAACTCCGGGGGGCCATATATTCAGTACTTC. Translating gives CASSRNSGGPYIQYF. This chain links TRBV7-8 with TRBJ2-4; D may be TRBD2 (7 bases). The V and J ends lost 5 bases and 10 bases respectively, with 21 bases between them. The CDR3 contains 15 residues. Germline V lookup: CDR1 SGHVS, CDR2 FQNEAQ.

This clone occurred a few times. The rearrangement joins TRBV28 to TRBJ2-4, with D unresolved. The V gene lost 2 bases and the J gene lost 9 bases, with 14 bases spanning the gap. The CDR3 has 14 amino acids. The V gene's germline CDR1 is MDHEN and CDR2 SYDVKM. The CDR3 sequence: CASSLAHNPGIQYF. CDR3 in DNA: TGTGCCAGCAGTTTAGCCCACAACCCAGGCATTCAGTACTTC.

The CDR3 DNA follows: TGCGCCAGCAGCTTGGCCTCCCGACAGTGGGAGACCCAGTACTTC. Translated: CASSLASRQWETQYF. J is TRBJ2-5 and V is TRBV5-1, with a tentative D call TRBD1 (5 bases). CDR1 is SGHRS and CDR2 is YFSETQ in the germline V gene. The V end lost 0 bases, the J end lost 5 bases, and 14 bases lay between the germline ends. The CDR3 has 15 residues. Variable domain in full (rest from reference TRBV5-1 and TRBJ2-5): KAGVTQTPRYLIKTRGQQVTLSCSPISGHRSVSWYQQTPGQGLQFLFEYFSETQRNKGNFPGRFSGRQFSNSRSEMNVSTLELGDSALYLCASSLASRQWETQYFGPGTRLLVL.

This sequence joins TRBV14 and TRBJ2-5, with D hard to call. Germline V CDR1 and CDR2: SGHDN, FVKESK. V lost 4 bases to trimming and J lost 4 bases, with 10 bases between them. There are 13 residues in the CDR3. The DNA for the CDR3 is TGTGCCAGCAGCCCCCAGACTGGAGAGACCCAGTACTTC. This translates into CASSPQTGETQYF.

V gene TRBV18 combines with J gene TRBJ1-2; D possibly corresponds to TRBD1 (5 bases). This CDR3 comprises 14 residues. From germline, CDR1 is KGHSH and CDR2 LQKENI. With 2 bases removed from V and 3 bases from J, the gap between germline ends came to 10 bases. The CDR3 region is CASSPRGFDYGYTF. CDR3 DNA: TGTGCCAGCTCACCAAGGGGATTTGACTATGGCTACACCTTC. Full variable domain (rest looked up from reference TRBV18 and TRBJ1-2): NAGVMQNPRHLVRRRGQEARLRCSPMKGHSHVYWYRQLPEEGLKFMVYLQKENIIDESGMPKERFSAEFPKEGPSILRIQQVVRGDSAAYFCASSPRGFDYGYTFGSGTRLTVV.

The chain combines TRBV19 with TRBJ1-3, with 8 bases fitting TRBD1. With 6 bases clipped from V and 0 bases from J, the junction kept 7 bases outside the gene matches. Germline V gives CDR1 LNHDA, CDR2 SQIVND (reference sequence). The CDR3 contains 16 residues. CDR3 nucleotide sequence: TGTGCCAGTAGCCGGACAGGGCAGACCTCTGGAAACACCATATATTTT. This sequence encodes CASSRTGQTSGNTIYF.

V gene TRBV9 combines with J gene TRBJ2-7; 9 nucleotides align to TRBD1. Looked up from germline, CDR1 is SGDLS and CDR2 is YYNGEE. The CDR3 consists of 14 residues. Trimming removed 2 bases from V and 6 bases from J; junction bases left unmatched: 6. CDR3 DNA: TGTGCCAGCAGCGTCCGGGACAGGGTCCGCGAGCAGTACTTC. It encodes CASSVRDRVREQYF.

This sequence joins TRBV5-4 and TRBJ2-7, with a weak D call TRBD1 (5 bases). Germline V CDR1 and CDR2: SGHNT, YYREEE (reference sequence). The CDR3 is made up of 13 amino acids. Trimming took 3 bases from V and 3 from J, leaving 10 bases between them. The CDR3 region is CASSWQGRYEQYF. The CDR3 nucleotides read TGTGCCAGCAGCTGGCAGGGCCGCTACGAGCAGTACTTC.

Written as DNA, the CDR3 is TGTGCCACCTCTTCACAGGGAAATTCACCCCTCCACTTT. It encodes CATSSQGNSPLHF. The J gene is TRBJ1-6, the V gene TRBV19; possibly TRBD1 for D (6 bases). The CDR3 covers 13 residues. CDR1 is LNHDA, CDR2 SQIVND, per germline (reference sequence). The V and J ends lost 10 bases and 7 bases respectively, with 14 bases between them. The full variable domain, its missing parts supplied by reference TRBV19 and TRBJ1-6, is DGGITQSPKYLFRKEGQNVTLSCEQNLNHDAMYWYRQDPGQGLRLIYYSQIVNDFQKGDIAEGYSVSREKKESFPLTVTSAQKNPTAFYLCATSSQGNSPLHFGNGTRLTVT.

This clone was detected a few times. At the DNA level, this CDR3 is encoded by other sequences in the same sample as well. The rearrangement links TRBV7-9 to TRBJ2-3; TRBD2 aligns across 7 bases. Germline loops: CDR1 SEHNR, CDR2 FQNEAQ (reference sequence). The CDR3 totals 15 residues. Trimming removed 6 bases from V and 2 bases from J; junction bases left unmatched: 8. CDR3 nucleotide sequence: TGTGCCAGCAGTCTCCGGGGGGATGTCACAGATACGCAGTATTTT. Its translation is CASSLRGDVTDTQYF. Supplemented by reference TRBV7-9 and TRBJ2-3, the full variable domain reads DTGVSQNPRHKITKRGQNVTFRCDPISEHNRLYWYRQTLGQGPEFLTYFQNEAQLEKSRLLSDRFSAERPKGSFSTLEIQRTEQGDSAMYLCASSLRGDVTDTQYFGPGTRLTVL.

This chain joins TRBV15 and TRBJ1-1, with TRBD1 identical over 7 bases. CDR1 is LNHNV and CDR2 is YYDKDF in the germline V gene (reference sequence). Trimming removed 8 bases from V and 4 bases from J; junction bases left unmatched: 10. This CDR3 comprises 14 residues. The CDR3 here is CATGRGQVTTEAFF. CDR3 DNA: TGTGCCACCGGTCGAGGACAGGTTACCACTGAAGCTTTCTTT.

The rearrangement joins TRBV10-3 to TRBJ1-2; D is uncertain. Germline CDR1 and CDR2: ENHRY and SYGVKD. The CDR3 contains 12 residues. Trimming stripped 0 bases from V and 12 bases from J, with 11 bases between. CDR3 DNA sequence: TGTGCCATCAGTGAGTCGACTAGTAACAACACCTTC. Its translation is CAISESTSNNTF.

The CDR3 nucleotides read TGTGCCAGCAGTGAAGACAGGTTTTCCTACAATGAGCAGTTCTTC. It yields the protein CASSEDRFSYNEQFF. This chain connects TRBV2 to TRBJ2-1; TRBD1 is a possible D gene (5 bases). Germline CDR1 SNHLY, CDR2 FYNNEI. The V gene lost 1 base and the J gene lost 1 base, with 8 bases spanning the gap. This CDR3 is built from 15 residues.

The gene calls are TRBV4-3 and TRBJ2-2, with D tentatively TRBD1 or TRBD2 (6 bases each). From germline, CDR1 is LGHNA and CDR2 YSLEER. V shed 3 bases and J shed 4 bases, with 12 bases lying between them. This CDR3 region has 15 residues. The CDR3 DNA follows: TGCGCCAGCAGCCAGGAGGGGGGAACCACCGGGGAGCTGTTTTTT. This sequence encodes CASSQEGGTTGELFF.

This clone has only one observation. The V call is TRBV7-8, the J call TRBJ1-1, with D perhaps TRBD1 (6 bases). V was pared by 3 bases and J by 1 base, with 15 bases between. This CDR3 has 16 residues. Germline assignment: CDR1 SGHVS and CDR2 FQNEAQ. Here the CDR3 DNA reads TGTGCCAGCAGCTTCTCCAAGAGGACAGAGAACACTGAAGCTTTCTTT. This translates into CASSFSKRTENTEAFF.

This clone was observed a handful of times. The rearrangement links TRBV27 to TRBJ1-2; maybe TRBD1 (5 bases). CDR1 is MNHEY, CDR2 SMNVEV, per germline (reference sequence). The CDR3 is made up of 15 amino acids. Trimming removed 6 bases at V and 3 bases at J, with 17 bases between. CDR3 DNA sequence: TGTGCCAGCAGGGGAAGCAGGGCCCAGGACTATGGCTACACCTTC. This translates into CASRGSRAQDYGYTF.

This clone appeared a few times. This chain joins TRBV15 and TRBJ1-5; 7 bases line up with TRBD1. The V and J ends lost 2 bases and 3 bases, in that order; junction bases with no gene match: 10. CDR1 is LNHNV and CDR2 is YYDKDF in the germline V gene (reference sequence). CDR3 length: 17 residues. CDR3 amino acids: CATSRIQYRGSNQPQHF. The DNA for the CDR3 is TGTGCCACCAGCAGAATTCAGTACAGGGGTTCCAATCAGCCCCAGCATTTT.

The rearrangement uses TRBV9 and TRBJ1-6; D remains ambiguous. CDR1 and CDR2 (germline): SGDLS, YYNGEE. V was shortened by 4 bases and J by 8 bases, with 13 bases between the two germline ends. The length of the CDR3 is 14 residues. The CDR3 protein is CASSSEGPHSPLHF. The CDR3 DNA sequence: TGTGCCAGCAGCTCGGAAGGGCCCCATTCACCCCTCCACTTT.

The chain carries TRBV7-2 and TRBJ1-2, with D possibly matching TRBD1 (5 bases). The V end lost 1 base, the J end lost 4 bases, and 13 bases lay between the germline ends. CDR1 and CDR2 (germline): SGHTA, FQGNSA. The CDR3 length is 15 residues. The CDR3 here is CASSLVRGSGYGYTF. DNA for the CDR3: TGTGCCAGCAGCTTAGTACGGGGGTCAGGCTATGGCTACACCTTC.

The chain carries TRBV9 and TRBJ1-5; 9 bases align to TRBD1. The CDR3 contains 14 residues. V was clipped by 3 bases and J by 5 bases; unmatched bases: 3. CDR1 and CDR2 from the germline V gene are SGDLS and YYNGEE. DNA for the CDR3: TGTGCCAGCAGCGAACAGGGGGCATATCAGCCCCAGCATTTT. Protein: CASSEQGAYQPQHF.

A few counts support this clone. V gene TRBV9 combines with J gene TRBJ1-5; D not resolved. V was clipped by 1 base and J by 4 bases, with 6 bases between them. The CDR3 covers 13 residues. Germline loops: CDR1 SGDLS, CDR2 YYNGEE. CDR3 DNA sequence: TGTGCCAGCAGCGTACGTGCGAATCAGCCCCAGCATTTT. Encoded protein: CASSVRANQPQHF.